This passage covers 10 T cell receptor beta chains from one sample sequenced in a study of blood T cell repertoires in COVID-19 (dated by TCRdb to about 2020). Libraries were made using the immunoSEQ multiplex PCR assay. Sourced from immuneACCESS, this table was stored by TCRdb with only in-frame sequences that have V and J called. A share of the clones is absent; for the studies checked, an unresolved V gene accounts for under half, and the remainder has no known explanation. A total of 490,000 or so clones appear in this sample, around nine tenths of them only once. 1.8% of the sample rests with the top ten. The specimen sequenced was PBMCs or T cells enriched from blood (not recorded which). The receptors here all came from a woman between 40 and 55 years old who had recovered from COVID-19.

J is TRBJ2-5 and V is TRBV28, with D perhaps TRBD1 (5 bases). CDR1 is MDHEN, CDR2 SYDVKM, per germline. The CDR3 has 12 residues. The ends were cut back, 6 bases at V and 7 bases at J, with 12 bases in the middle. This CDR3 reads CASRSETGTQYF. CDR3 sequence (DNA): TGTGCCAGCAGATCCGAAACAGGGACCCAGTACTTC.

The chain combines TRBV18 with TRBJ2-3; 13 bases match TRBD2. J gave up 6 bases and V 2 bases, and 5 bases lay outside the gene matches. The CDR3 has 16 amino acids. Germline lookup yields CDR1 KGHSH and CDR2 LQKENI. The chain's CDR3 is CASSPGLAGAGDTQYF. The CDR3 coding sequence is TGTGCCAGCTCACCAGGACTAGCGGGAGCCGGGGATACGCAGTATTTT.

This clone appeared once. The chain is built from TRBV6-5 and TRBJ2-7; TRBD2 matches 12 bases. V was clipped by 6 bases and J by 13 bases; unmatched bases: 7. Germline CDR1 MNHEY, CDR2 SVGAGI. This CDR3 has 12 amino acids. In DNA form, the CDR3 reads TGTGCCAGCAGCCGACTAGCGGGAGAACACTACTTC. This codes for CASSRLAGEHYF.

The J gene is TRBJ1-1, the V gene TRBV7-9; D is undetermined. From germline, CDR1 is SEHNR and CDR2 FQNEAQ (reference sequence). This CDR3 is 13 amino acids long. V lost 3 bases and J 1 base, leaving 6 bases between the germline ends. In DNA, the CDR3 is TGTGCCAGCAGCTTCCGCAGGAACACTGAAGCTTTCTTT. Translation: CASSFRRNTEAFF.

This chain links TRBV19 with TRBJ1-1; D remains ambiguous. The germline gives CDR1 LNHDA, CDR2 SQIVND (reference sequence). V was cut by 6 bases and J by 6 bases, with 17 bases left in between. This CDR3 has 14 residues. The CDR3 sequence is CASRIGRGVAEAFF. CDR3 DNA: TGTGCCAGTAGGATCGGTCGGGGAGTAGCTGAAGCTTTCTTT.

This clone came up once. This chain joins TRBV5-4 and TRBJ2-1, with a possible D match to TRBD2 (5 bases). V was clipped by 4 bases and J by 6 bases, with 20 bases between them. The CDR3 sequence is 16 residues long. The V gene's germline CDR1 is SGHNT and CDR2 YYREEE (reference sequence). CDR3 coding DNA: TGTGCCAGCAGCCCCGGACGCCGGACTGGACTCAATGAGCAGTTCTTC. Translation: CASSPGRRTGLNEQFF.

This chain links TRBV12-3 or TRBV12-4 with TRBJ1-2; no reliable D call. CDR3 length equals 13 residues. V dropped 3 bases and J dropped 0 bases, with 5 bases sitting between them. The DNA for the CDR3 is TGTGCCAGCAGTTTTATTTCTAACTATGGCTACACCTTC. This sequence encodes CASSFISNYGYTF.

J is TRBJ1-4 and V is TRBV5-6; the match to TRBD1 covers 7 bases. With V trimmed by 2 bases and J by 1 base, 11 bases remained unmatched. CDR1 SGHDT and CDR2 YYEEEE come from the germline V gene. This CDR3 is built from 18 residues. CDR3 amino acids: CASSLDREVPETNEKLFF. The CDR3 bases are TGTGCCAGCAGCTTAGACAGGGAGGTTCCTGAAACTAATGAAAAACTGTTTTTT.

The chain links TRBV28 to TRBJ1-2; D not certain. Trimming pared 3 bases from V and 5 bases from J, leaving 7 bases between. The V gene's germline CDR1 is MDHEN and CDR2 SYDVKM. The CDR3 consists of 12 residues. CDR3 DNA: TGTGCCAGCAGTTTTCCCCTTTATGGCTACACCTTC. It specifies CASSFPLYGYTF.

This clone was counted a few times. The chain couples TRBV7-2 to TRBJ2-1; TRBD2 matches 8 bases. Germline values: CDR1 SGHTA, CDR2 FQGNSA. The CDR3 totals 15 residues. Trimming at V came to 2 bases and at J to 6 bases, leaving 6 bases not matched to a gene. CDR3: CASSLSGSWSNEQFF. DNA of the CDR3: TGTGCCAGCAGCTTAAGCGGGAGTTGGAGCAATGAGCAGTTCTTC.